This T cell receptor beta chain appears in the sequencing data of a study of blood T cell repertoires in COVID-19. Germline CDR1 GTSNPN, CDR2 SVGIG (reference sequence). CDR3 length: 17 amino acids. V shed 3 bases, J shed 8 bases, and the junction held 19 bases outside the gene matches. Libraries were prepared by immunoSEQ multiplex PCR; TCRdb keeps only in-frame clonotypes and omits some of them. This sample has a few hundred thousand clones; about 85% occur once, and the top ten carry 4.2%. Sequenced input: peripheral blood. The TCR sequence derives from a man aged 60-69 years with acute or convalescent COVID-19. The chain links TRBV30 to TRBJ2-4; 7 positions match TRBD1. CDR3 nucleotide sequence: TGTGCCTGGAGGGGGAGACAGGGAAGCCGCGGAAGTGACATTCAGTACTTC. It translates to CAWRGRQGSRGSDIQYF.